The 9 T cell receptor beta chains reported below all come from one sample, sequenced in a study of CD8 T cells in Susac syndrome. RNA, at about 0.5 to 1 ug, was reverse transcribed with random hexamers. TCRdb analysed the immunoSEQ multiplex PCR reads with MiXCR anew, one entry per CDR3 protein. The sample has 100,000 or so distinct CDR3 sequences, over 90% seen once; the top ten hold more than 0.13%. Sequencing used CD4+ T cells from PBMCs. Every receptor here comes from a human donor in good health.

The chain couples TRBV20-1 to TRBJ1-1, with 9 nucleotides matching TRBD1. The CDR3 consists of 12 residues. V shed 6 bases, J shed 5 bases, and the junction held 4 bases outside the gene matches. CDR1 and CDR2 (germline): DFQATT, SNEGSKA (reference sequence). CDR3 coding DNA: TGCAGTGCGACAGGGGGAGGAACTGAAGCTTTCTTT. Protein sequence: CSATGGGTEAFF.

The rearrangement uses TRBV11-2 and TRBJ1-2; TRBD1 aligns across 7 bases. There are 14 residues in the CDR3. Germline loops: CDR1 SGHAT, CDR2 FQNNGV. J lost 7 bases, V lost 1 base, and 6 bases had no gene match. CDR3 protein: CASSLVSTGPGYTF. CDR3 DNA: TGTGCCAGCAGCTTAGTTTCGACAGGGCCTGGCTACACCTTC.

This sequence joins TRBV30 and TRBJ2-7; weak D call: TRBD1 (6 bases). Germline V gives CDR1 GTSNPN, CDR2 SVGIG (reference sequence). The CDR3 consists of 14 residues. V shed 8 bases and J shed 4 bases, with 21 bases lying between them. The CDR3 nucleotides read TGTGCCCAACCGAACAGGGACCTACGTTACGAGCAGTACTTC. It yields the protein CAQPNRDLRYEQYF.

The rearrangement joins TRBV5-1 to TRBJ2-2; TRBD1 agrees at 7 bases. Germline assignment: CDR1 SGHRS and CDR2 YFSETQ. After removal of 7 bases from V and 4 bases from J, the junction contained 7 bases not matched to a gene. There are 14 residues in the CDR3. The CDR3 loop is CASAESGGTGELFF. Written as DNA, the CDR3 is TGCGCCAGCGCGGAGTCAGGGGGCACCGGGGAGCTGTTTTTT.

V and J are TRBV20-1 and TRBJ2-3; 8 positions agree with TRBD1. The CDR3 has 14 residues. With 4 bases clipped from V and 5 bases from J, the junction kept 8 bases outside the gene matches. The germline V gene has CDR1 DFQATT and CDR2 SNEGSKA (reference sequence). CDR3 sequence: CSATGQGAGDTQYF. As DNA, the CDR3 is TGCAGTGCTACCGGACAGGGCGCGGGAGATACGCAGTATTTT.

The chain links TRBV2 to TRBJ2-7; D is perhaps TRBD1 (5 bases). Trimming took 5 bases from V and 6 from J, leaving 14 bases between them. Germline assignment: CDR1 SNHLY and CDR2 FYNNEI. The CDR3 runs 13 residues. The CDR3 DNA sequence: TGTGCCAGCAGTCAGGACATCCCCAGCGAGCAGTACTTC. Translated, it gives CASSQDIPSEQYF.

The chain has TRBV20-1 and TRBJ2-2; 10 bases are shared with TRBD2. The CDR3 contains 14 residues. The ends lost 6 bases at V and 7 bases at J; junction bases unmatched: 8. Germline CDR1 is DFQATT and CDR2 is SNEGSKA (reference sequence). The CDR3 loop is CSALSGGAIGELFF. The CDR3 coding sequence is TGCAGTGCCTTGAGCGGGGGGGCTATCGGGGAGCTGTTTTTT.

The chain joins TRBV9 to TRBJ2-1; D uncertain. This CDR3 contains 12 residues. Trimming left V 2 bases short and J 7 bases short, with 7 bases between. Germline loops: CDR1 SGDLS, CDR2 YYNGEE. The DNA of the CDR3 is TGTGCCAGCAGCGTCTCGAAGAATGAGCAGTTCTTC. It specifies CASSVSKNEQFF. The full variable domain, its missing parts supplied by reference TRBV9 and TRBJ2-1, is DSGVTQTPKHLITATGQRVTLRCSPRSGDLSVYWYQQSLDQGLQFLIQYYNGEERAKGNILERFSAQQFPDLHSELNLSSLELGDSALYFCASSVSKNEQFFGPGTRLTVL.

This chain uses TRBV5-5 with TRBJ2-5, with a tentative D call TRBD1 (6 bases). Germline V gene sequence: CDR1 SGHKS, CDR2 YYEKEE (reference sequence). There are 17 residues in the CDR3. V lost 3 bases and J lost 2, with 20 bases in between. The CDR3 region has the DNA TGTGCCAGCAGCTCCGTCCGAACAGGGATGGGGCAAGAGACCCAGTACTTC. This gives the protein CASSSVRTGMGQETQYF.